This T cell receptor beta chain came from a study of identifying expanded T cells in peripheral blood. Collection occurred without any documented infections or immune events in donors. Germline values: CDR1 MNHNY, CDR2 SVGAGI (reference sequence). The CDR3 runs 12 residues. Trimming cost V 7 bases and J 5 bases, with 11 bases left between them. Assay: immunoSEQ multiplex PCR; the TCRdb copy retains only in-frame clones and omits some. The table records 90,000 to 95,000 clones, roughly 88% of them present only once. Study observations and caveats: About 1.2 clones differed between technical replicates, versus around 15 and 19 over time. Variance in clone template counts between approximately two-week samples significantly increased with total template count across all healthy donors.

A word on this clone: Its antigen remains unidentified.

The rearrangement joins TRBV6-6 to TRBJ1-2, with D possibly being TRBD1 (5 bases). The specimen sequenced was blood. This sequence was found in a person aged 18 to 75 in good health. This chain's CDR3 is CASTNRQYGYTF. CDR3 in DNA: TGTGCCAGCACAAATCGACAGTATGGCTACACCTTC.